Presented here are 28 T cell receptor beta chains from one specimen sequenced in a study of identical twins. Using its own MiXCR run on the 5' RACE reads, TCRdb lists one record per CDR3 protein. The sample consists of 700,000 or so distinct CDR3 sequences, 8.6% of them appearing once. In addition, the sample was reused for a study of yellow fever vaccine responses in identical twins.

The material sequenced was PBMCs. These receptors all come from a woman aged 18-29 years in good health.

This clonotype showed up just a few times. V gene TRBV7-8 combines with J gene TRBJ2-3; TRBD2 agrees at 8 bases. With V trimmed by 5 bases and J by 3 bases, 13 bases remained unmatched. This CDR3 contains 17 residues. The V gene's germline CDR1 is SGHVS and CDR2 FQNEAQ. For the CDR3, the DNA is TGTGCCAGCAGCCCATCAATCGGAGCGGGGGAGACAGATACGCAGTATTTT. Amino acids: CASSPSIGAGETDTQYF.

This clonotype was seen many times. This chain joins TRBV7-2 and TRBJ2-1, with D possibly TRBD2 on 7 matching bases. Per the germline V gene, CDR1 is SGHTA and CDR2 is FQGNSA. V lost 5 bases to trimming and J lost 7 bases, with 18 bases between them. This CDR3 comprises 15 residues. The DNA of the CDR3 is TGTGCCAGCAGCCCGGGGGGCCCCATGGGGAATGAGCAGTTCTTC. Translated, it gives CASSPGGPMGNEQFF.

This clonotype was observed a few times. This sequence joins TRBV12-5 and TRBJ2-1; 12 positions match TRBD1. The CDR3 spans 15 residues. With 6 bases clipped from V and 5 bases from J, the junction kept 5 bases outside the gene matches. Germline-derived CDR1 and CDR2 are LGHNT and FRNRAP. The CDR3 DNA follows: TGTGCTAGTGGCCTGGGACAGGGGGCAAACAATGAGCAGTTCTTC. This encodes CASGLGQGANNEQFF.

This clonotype appeared a few times. The genes are TRBV7-9 and TRBJ1-4; D not certain. The germline gives CDR1 SEHNR, CDR2 FQNEAQ (reference sequence). CDR3 size: 16 residues. V was cut by 3 bases and J by 0 bases, with 11 bases left in between. CDR3 coding DNA: TGTGCCAGCAGCTTGTTCGTGGCAGCAACTAATGAAAAACTGTTTTTT. Translated: CASSLFVAATNEKLFF.

This clonotype was observed at least ten times. The chain combines TRBV29-1 with TRBJ2-1, with TRBD2 matching over 10 bases. The V gene end was trimmed by 5 bases and the J gene end by 4 bases; junction bases not matched to a gene: 2. Germline lookup yields CDR1 SQVTM and CDR2 ANQGSEA. This CDR3 is built from 13 residues. The CDR3 here is CSVSGRAYNEQFF. As DNA, the CDR3 is TGCAGCGTTAGCGGGAGGGCTTACAATGAGCAGTTCTTC.

This clonotype was observed a handful of times. The V and J genes are TRBV9 and TRBJ2-7; D remains unclear. Germline CDR1 reads SGDLS; CDR2 reads YYNGEE. The CDR3 length is 14 residues. Trimming cost V 4 bases and J 4 bases, with 15 bases left between them. The CDR3 DNA follows: TGTGCCAGCAGCCCCCCTAGGGAACCTTACGAGCAGTACTTC. It specifies CASSPPREPYEQYF.

This clonotype has only a few counts. The chain recombines TRBV27 with TRBJ1-2; 8 nucleotides agree with TRBD1. The CDR3 is 16 amino acids. Germline trimming cut 6 bases from V and 3 bases from J; bases unmatched to any gene: 12. From germline, CDR1 is MNHEY and CDR2 SMNVEV (reference sequence). The DNA for the CDR3 is TGTGCCAGCAGCCCCGGACAGGGTTTAGGATACTATGGCTACACCTTC. Translating gives CASSPGQGLGYYGYTF.

This clonotype was counted between two and nine times. The chain joins TRBV5-1 to TRBJ2-1; D uncertain. Germline assignment: CDR1 SGHRS and CDR2 YFSETQ. The CDR3 has 16 amino acids. V was cut by 0 bases and J by 0 bases, with 10 bases left in between. CDR3 in amino acids: CASSLGSASSYNEQFF. The CDR3 DNA follows: TGCGCCAGCAGCTTGGGGTCGGCGAGCTCCTACAATGAGCAGTTCTTC.

The CDR3 loop reads CASTTLSEAGELFF. CDR3 nucleotides: TGTGCCAGCACCACCTTATCGGAGGCCGGGGAGCTGTTTTTT. The J gene is TRBJ2-2, the V gene TRBV6-1; TRBD2 might be the D (5 bases). This CDR3 has 14 residues. V lost 7 bases and J 6 bases, leaving 15 bases between the germline ends. Per the germline V gene, CDR1 is MNHNS and CDR2 is SASEGT.

This clonotype was observed a handful of times. The chain is built from TRBV3-1 and TRBJ2-1, with 12 bases lining up with TRBD2. CDR3 length equals 15 residues. Per the germline V gene, CDR1 is LGHDT and CDR2 is YNNKEL (reference sequence). After removal of 4 bases from V and 8 bases from J, the junction contained 6 bases not matched to a gene. The CDR3 DNA is TGTGCCAGCAGCCCTACTAGCGGGGGGTGGGATGAGCAGTTCTTC. Translated: CASSPTSGGWDEQFF.

This chain uses TRBV7-8 with TRBJ2-7; a possible D gene is TRBD1 (5 bases). This CDR3 region has 12 residues. Germline CDR1 reads SGHVS; CDR2 reads FQNEAQ. V lost 6 bases to trimming and J lost 6 bases, with 12 bases between them. CDR3 DNA sequence: TGTGCCAGCAGATCACAGGCAGCCGAGCAGTACTTC. It yields the protein CASRSQAAEQYF. The whole variable domain, filled in from reference TRBV7-8 and TRBJ2-7, reads GAGVSQSPRYKVAKRGQDVALRCDPISGHVSLFWYQQALGQGPEFLTYFQNEAQLDKSGLPSDRFFAERPEGSVSTLKIQRTQQEDSAVYLCASRSQAAEQYFGPGTRLTVT.

The CDR3 spells CASSQGQGDGYTF. The CDR3 region has the DNA TGTGCCAGCAGCCAAGGACAGGGGGATGGCTACACCTTC. The V gene is TRBV3-1, the J gene TRBJ1-2, with 9 bases aligning to TRBD1. This CDR3 is 13 amino acids long. V lost 1 base to trimming and J lost 6 bases; unmatched junction nucleotides: 0. Germline V CDR1 and CDR2: LGHDT, YNNKEL (reference sequence).

This chain joins TRBV6-5 and TRBJ2-3; 8 bases fit TRBD2. The CDR3 loop spans 15 amino acids. Germline-derived CDR1 and CDR2 are MNHEY and SVGAGI. Losses at the gene ends were 2 bases for V and 4 bases for J; bases not matched to a gene: 5. CDR3 in DNA: TGTGCCAGCAGTTACACGGGGGGGCTGTCAGATACGCAGTATTTT. Encoded protein: CASSYTGGLSDTQYF.

The gene calls are TRBV27 and TRBJ1-2; 10 nucleotides line up with TRBD1. Per germline, CDR1 MNHEY and CDR2 SMNVEV (reference sequence). The CDR3 covers 17 residues. V was clipped by 5 bases and J by 8 bases; unmatched bases: 17. Here the CDR3 reads CASSSRNRGQGVGGYTF. The CDR3, as DNA: TGTGCCAGCAGTAGTAGGAACCGTGGACAGGGGGTAGGGGGCTACACCTTC.

In its sample, this clonotype was seen a few times. This rearrangement joins TRBV11-2 to TRBJ2-1; 10 nucleotides agree with TRBD1. Germline CDR1 is SGHAT and CDR2 is FQNNGV. The junction had 11 bases not matched to a gene; V was cut back by 5 bases and J by 10 bases. The CDR3 runs 15 residues. CDR3 DNA: TGTGCCAGCAGCCAAGCGGGACAGGGGTCCACGGAGCAGTTCTTC. This translates into CASSQAGQGSTEQFF.

This clonotype has a count of ten or more. The genes are TRBV27 and TRBJ2-7; 7 bases fit TRBD1. V trimming: 10 bases; J trimming: 0 bases; junction bases outside the gene matches: 6. This CDR3 is 13 amino acids long. Germline CDR1 is MNHEY and CDR2 is SMNVEV (reference sequence). Here the CDR3 reads CATRQGTSYEQYF. CDR3 sequence (DNA): TGTGCCACTCGACAGGGAACCTCCTACGAGCAGTACTTC.

This clonotype has just a few counts. This chain links TRBV12-3 or TRBV12-4 with TRBJ2-3, with 8 bases identical to TRBD2. This CDR3 contains 14 residues. The junction had 8 bases not matched to a gene; V was cut back by 6 bases and J by 6 bases. The chain's CDR3 is CASRYGLARDTQYF. The CDR3 DNA reads TGTGCCAGCAGATATGGACTAGCAAGGGATACGCAGTATTTT.

This clonotype was counted only a few times. The chain recombines TRBV6-2 or TRBV6-3 with TRBJ2-1, with D perhaps TRBD2 (6 bases). The length of the CDR3 is 15 residues. Germline V gene data show CDR1 as MNHEY and CDR2 as SVGEGT. V gave up 5 bases and J gave up 8 bases, with 19 bases separating them. The CDR3 nucleotides read TGTGCCAGCAGTGGGCGGGCGGGACCTCAGGATGAGCAGTTCTTC. This translates into CASSGRAGPQDEQFF.

The table lists this clonotype with many counts. CDR3 loop: CASSQGDPGDEQFF. The CDR3 DNA is TGCGCCAGCAGCCAAGGCGATCCAGGGGATGAGCAGTTCTTC. This chain joins TRBV4-3 and TRBJ2-1; TRBD1 is a possible D gene (6 bases). Looked up from germline, CDR1 is LGHNA and CDR2 is YSLEER. The V and J ends lost 1 base and 8 bases respectively, with 12 bases between them. CDR3 length: 14 amino acids.

This clonotype was picked up many times. V and J are TRBV20-1 and TRBJ2-7, with 10 nucleotides matching TRBD2. J lost 3 bases, V lost 2 bases, and 10 bases had no gene match. There are 16 residues in the CDR3. The germline gives CDR1 DFQATT, CDR2 SNEGSKA (reference sequence). CDR3 in amino acids: CSARPALAGDFYEQYF. CDR3 DNA: TGCAGTGCTAGACCTGCCCTAGCGGGAGATTTCTACGAGCAGTACTTC.

This chain uses TRBV7-9 with TRBJ2-5; TRBD1 matches at 7 bases. Per the germline V gene, CDR1 is SEHNR and CDR2 is FQNEAQ (reference sequence). The CDR3 loop spans 14 amino acids. The V gene end was trimmed by 5 bases and the J gene end by 7 bases; junction bases not matched to a gene: 10. This chain's CDR3 is CASSGTAAMWTQYF. In nucleotides, the CDR3 is TGTGCCAGCAGCGGGACAGCCGCGATGTGGACCCAGTACTTC.

This clonotype has a count of ten or more. The chain is built from TRBV15 and TRBJ2-1; 7 bases match TRBD2. The CDR3 is 15 residues long. CDR1 and CDR2 from the germline V gene are LNHNV and YYDKDF (reference sequence). Trimming took 4 bases from V and 7 from J; bases not matched to a gene: 10. This CDR3 reads CATSKELAIRNEQFF. The CDR3, as DNA: TGTGCCACCAGCAAAGAACTAGCGATCAGGAATGAGCAGTTCTTC. Looking up the rest from reference TRBV15 and TRBJ2-1 gives the full variable domain: DAMVIQNPRYQVTQFGKPVTLSCSQTLNHNVMYWYQQKSSQAPKLLFHYYDKDFNNEADTPDNFQSRRPNTSFCFLDIRSPGLGDTAMYLCATSKELAIRNEQFFGPGTRLTVL.

This clonotype appeared a few times. The chain is built from TRBV6-1 and TRBJ2-3, with D perhaps TRBD2 (6 bases). Trimming removed 7 bases at V and 3 bases at J, with 11 bases between. Germline lookup yields CDR1 MNHNS and CDR2 SASEGT. This CDR3 is 13 amino acids long. The CDR3 loop reads CASMGLGTDTQYF. The CDR3 bases are TGTGCCAGCATGGGACTGGGGACAGATACGCAGTATTTT.

This clonotype was counted between two and nine times. The chain joins TRBV12-5 to TRBJ2-3, with 8 nucleotides matching TRBD1. CDR1 LGHNT and CDR2 FRNRAP come from the germline V gene. The CDR3 spans 15 residues. V gave up 5 bases and J gave up 1 base; unmatched junction bases: 5. The CDR3: CASGLPGQGTDTQYF. DNA of the CDR3: TGTGCTAGTGGTCTACCGGGACAGGGCACAGATACGCAGTATTTT. Filled out from reference TRBV12-5 and TRBJ2-3, the complete variable domain reads DARVTQTPRHKVTEMGQEVTMRCQPILGHNTVFWYRQTMMQGLELLAYFRNRAPLDDSGMPKDRFSAEMPDATLATLKIQPSEPRDSAVYFCASGLPGQGTDTQYFGPGTRLTVL.

This clonotype was seen many times. The chain couples TRBV6-2 or TRBV6-3 to TRBJ1-5; D is uncertain. The germline V gene has CDR1 MNHEY and CDR2 SVGEGT. V dropped 3 bases and J dropped 4 bases, with 13 bases sitting between them. There are 15 residues in the CDR3. The CDR3 loop is CASSYNGLGNQPQHF. CDR3 nucleotides: TGTGCCAGCAGTTATAACGGTTTAGGGAATCAGCCCCAGCATTTT.

The CDR3 bases are TGTGCCACCAGTGATGATTCACTAGCGGGCTCCTACAATGAGCAGTTCTTC. This encodes CATSDDSLAGSYNEQFF. The chain links TRBV24-1 to TRBJ2-1; 9 nucleotides agree with TRBD2. This CDR3 comprises 17 residues. Looked up from germline, CDR1 is KGHDR and CDR2 is SFDVKD. Germline trimming cut 3 bases from V and 0 bases from J; bases unmatched to any gene: 5.

This clonotype appeared a few times. CDR3 DNA sequence: TGTGCCAGCAGCAATCGGGACAGAAGTTTGACCCAGTACTTC. This encodes CASSNRDRSLTQYF. J is TRBJ2-5 and V is TRBV5-6; 7 bases align to TRBD1. V shed 4 bases and J 7 bases; nucleotides not matched to a gene: 10. Germline lookup yields CDR1 SGHDT and CDR2 YYEEEE. The CDR3 contains 14 residues.

The table lists this clonotype with a few counts. In nucleotides, the CDR3 is TGTGCCAGCAGCCCGGACCCTACTGGCGACGAGCAGTACTTC. Its protein product is CASSPDPTGDEQYF. The chain employs TRBV3-1 and TRBJ2-7; D gene uncertain. Germline V CDR1 and CDR2: LGHDT, YNNKEL (reference sequence). Trimming shortened V by 4 bases and J by 5 bases, and 15 bases separated the two germline ends. There are 14 residues in the CDR3.